These 24 T cell receptor beta chains came from one sample sequenced in a study of regulatory T cells in long-lasting Graves disease. Indicated time point: newly diagnosed GD, antithyroid drugs for less than 3 months. PBMC-extracted RNA yielded the TCR library. CDR3 regions were amplified by Arm-PCR using iRepertoire HTBI primers to build TCR beta libraries. One entry per CDR3 protein results from TCRdb running MiXCR on the multiplex PCR reads. The sample yields about 560,000 distinct CDR3 sequences, roughly 15% seen once. This sample was also put to use in a study of T cells in Graves' hyperthyroidism and ophthalmopathy.

The source was peripheral blood mononuclear cells (PBMCs), collected at new diagnosis, from a patient treated with antithyroid drugs. The receptors come from a man younger than 35 with Graves disease.

This clonotype has just a few counts. The chain links TRBV20-1 to TRBJ2-1; the match to TRBD2 covers 7 bases. The J call is uncertain, as TRBJ2-5 better fits the DNA end. The CDR3 spans 13 residues. The germline V gene encodes CDR1 DFQATT and CDR2 SNEGSKA (reference sequence). The chain's CDR3 is CSAVGGSQETQYF. The CDR3 bases are TGCAGTGCTGTCGGCGGGAGCCAAGAGACCCAGTACTTC.

This clonotype was counted only a few times. The chain recombines TRBV5-6 with TRBJ1-1; unclear D gene. The CDR3 has 13 residues. Germline values: CDR1 SGHDT, CDR2 YYEEEE. V lost 0 bases and J 7 bases, leaving 10 bases between the germline ends. CDR3 DNA sequence: TGTGCCAGCAGCTTGGTATCTACGGGTGAAGCTTTCTTT. Its protein is CASSLVSTGEAFF. Variable domain in full (rest from reference TRBV5-6 and TRBJ1-1): DAGVTQSPTHLIKTRGQQVTLRCSPKSGHDTVSWYQQALGQGPQFIFQYYEEEERQRGNFPDRFSGHQFPNYSSELNVNALLLGDSALYLCASSLVSTGEAFFGQGTRLTVV.

Remarks on this clonotype: A much larger clone lies a single base off, so this may be a read error. The V call is TRBV11-2, the J call TRBJ2-7; 11 bases align to TRBD2. Looked up from germline, CDR1 is SGHAT and CDR2 is FQNNGV. The V segment lost 5 bases and the J segment 2 bases; nucleotides outside the gene matches: 5. CDR3 size: 15 residues. The CDR3 nucleotides are TGTGCCAGCAGCCTCCGACTAGCGGGGACCTACGAGCAGTACTTC. This encodes CASSLRLAGTYEQYF.

In this sample, this clonotype turned up many times. CDR3 sequence (DNA): TGTGCCAGCAGGCGGGACCGGATGAACACTGAAGCTTTCTTT. Encoded protein: CASRRDRMNTEAFF. The chain links TRBV2 to TRBJ1-1; D is perhaps TRBD1 (5 bases). V shed 6 bases and J shed 0 bases, with 11 bases lying between them. This CDR3 has 14 amino acids. Germline-derived CDR1 and CDR2 are SNHLY and FYNNEI.

This clonotype has ten or more counts. The chain uses TRBV5-1 and TRBJ1-1; 7 positions agree with TRBD1. Germline V CDR1 and CDR2: SGHRS, YFSETQ. The CDR3 contains 13 residues. The trim removed 4 bases at V and 6 bases at J, leaving 6 bases unmatched. CDR3 loop: CASSSQGGSEAFF. The CDR3 coding sequence is TGCGCCAGCAGCAGCCAAGGGGGCTCTGAAGCTTTCTTT. The full variable domain, with the rest looked up from reference TRBV5-1 and TRBJ1-1, is KAGVTQTPRYLIKTRGQQVTLSCSPISGHRSVSWYQQTPGQGLQFLFEYFSETQRNKGNFPGRFSGRQFSNSRSEMNVSTLELGDSALYLCASSSQGGSEAFFGQGTRLTVV.

On this clonotype: A much larger clone sits a single nucleotide away, making a read error possible. V is TRBV20-1 and J is TRBJ2-1; TRBD1 is a possible D gene (6 bases). Per the germline V gene, CDR1 is DFQATT and CDR2 is SNEGSKA (reference sequence). This CDR3 is 14 amino acids long. Trimming left V 3 bases short and J 2 bases short, with 11 bases between. The CDR3 DNA reads as TGCAGTGCTAGCGCCGGGACACCCTACAATGAGCAGTTCTTC. Translating it yields CSASAGTPYNEQFF.

This clonotype has ten or more counts. The CDR3 sequence: CASSYNRMTTARFTDTQYF. CDR3 DNA sequence: TGTGCCAGCAGCTATAATAGAATGACCACCGCGCGATTCACAGATACGCAGTATTTT. The gene calls are TRBV28 and TRBJ2-3; D not certain. This CDR3 is built from 19 residues. The germline CDR1 and CDR2 sequences are MDHEN and SYDVKM. V was pared by 6 bases and J by 2 bases, with 27 bases between.

This clonotype has at least ten counts. The chain is built from TRBV30 and TRBJ2-7; no reliable D call. The CDR3 is 11 amino acids. Germline CDR1 reads GTSNPN; CDR2 reads SVGIG (reference sequence). Deletions cut 3 bases from V and 3 bases from J, with 6 bases between. Here the CDR3 reads CAWRRRYEQYF. The CDR3 DNA reads TGTGCCTGGAGGCGACGCTACGAGCAGTACTTC.

V gene TRBV27 combines with J gene TRBJ2-5, with 10 bases matching TRBD1. J was trimmed by 4 bases and V by 6 bases; bases with no gene match: 14. CDR1 MNHEY and CDR2 SMNVEV come from the germline V gene (reference sequence). This CDR3 has 17 amino acids. CDR3 sequence (DNA): TGTGCCAGCAGCTCCGGGACAGGGGTTTTTCTTGGAGAGACCCAGTACTTC. It translates to CASSSGTGVFLGETQYF.

The table lists this clonotype with many counts. The chain recombines TRBV12-3 or TRBV12-4 with TRBJ1-5, with D unclear. The V gene lost 3 bases and the J gene lost 5 bases, with 8 bases spanning the gap. The CDR3 has 13 residues. CDR3: CASSFPPDQPQHF. The CDR3 nucleotides are TGTGCCAGCAGTTTCCCCCCGGATCAGCCCCAGCATTTT.

J is TRBJ1-1 and V is TRBV6-1; D remains ambiguous. This CDR3 spans 13 amino acids. The V end lost 3 bases, the J end lost 10 bases, and 15 bases lay between the germline ends. CDR1 and CDR2 (germline): MNHNS, SASEGT. The CDR3 bases are TGTGCCAGCAGTGACTATGCCCGGTCTGGAGCTTTCTTT. It is translated as CASSDYARSGAFF.

V gene TRBV11-2 combines with J gene TRBJ2-3, with 9 nucleotides matching TRBD2. The J call may be wrong; the DNA end is better matched by TRBJ2-5. Germline loops: CDR1 SGHAT, CDR2 FQNNGV. The CDR3 length is 13 residues. This chain's CDR3 is CASSLLRGGTQYF. CDR3 DNA: TGTGCCAGCAGCCTGCTGCGGGGGGGGACCCAGTACTTC.

The V and J genes are TRBV19 and TRBJ2-2; 7 nucleotides align to TRBD2. Trimming cost V 7 bases and J 6 bases; bases outside gene matches: 8. Germline assignment: CDR1 LNHDA and CDR2 SQIVND (reference sequence). This CDR3 region has 14 residues. CDR3 protein: CASTLSGGSGELFF. The CDR3 DNA reads TGTGCCAGTACCCTGTCGGGGGGTTCCGGGGAGCTGTTTTTT. Using reference TRBV19 and TRBJ2-2 for the parts outside the CDR3, the full variable domain is DGGITQSPKYLFRKEGQNVTLSCEQNLNHDAMYWYRQDPGQGLRLIYYSQIVNDFQKGDIAEGYSVSREKKESFPLTVTSAQKNPTAFYLCASTLSGGSGELFFGEGSRLTVL.

Ten or more counts support this clonotype. The chain employs TRBV28 and TRBJ1-5; 9 nucleotides agree with TRBD1. Germline-derived CDR1 and CDR2 are MDHEN and SYDVKM. The CDR3 consists of 16 residues. The V segment lost 4 bases and the J segment 2 bases; nucleotides outside the gene matches: 6. CDR3 region: CASSSTGGLGNQPQHF. In DNA form, the CDR3 reads TGTGCCAGCAGTTCCACAGGGGGCTTGGGCAATCAGCCCCAGCATTTT.

The table lists this clonotype with a few counts. The J gene is TRBJ1-1, the V gene TRBV6-1; D gene ambiguous. From germline, CDR1 is MNHNS and CDR2 SASEGT. V was trimmed by 6 bases and J by 6 bases, leaving 17 bases between them. The CDR3 loop spans 14 amino acids. The DNA of the CDR3 is TGTGCCAGCAGCGCAGTGCGGGGTTCCGCTGAAGCTTTCTTT. It is translated as CASSAVRGSAEAFF.

There are a few counts of this clonotype. The chain has TRBV15 and TRBJ1-4; D is possibly TRBD1 (5 bases). The CDR3 covers 13 residues. Trimming stripped 6 bases from V and 8 bases from J, with 13 bases between. The germline V gene has CDR1 LNHNV and CDR2 YYDKDF (reference sequence). This CDR3 reads CATSRGFGEKLFF. In DNA, the CDR3 is TGTGCCACCAGTCGGGGGTTTGGGGAAAAACTGTTTTTT. Variable domain in full (rest from reference TRBV15 and TRBJ1-4): DAMVIQNPRYQVTQFGKPVTLSCSQTLNHNVMYWYQQKSSQAPKLLFHYYDKDFNNEADTPDNFQSRRPNTSFCFLDIRSPGLGDTAMYLCATSRGFGEKLFFGSGTQLSVL.

The chain has TRBV11-2 and TRBJ1-2; D not certain. Trimming left V 1 base short and J 8 bases short, with 14 bases between. Germline-derived CDR1 and CDR2 are SGHAT and FQNNGV. The CDR3 totals 14 residues. CDR3 region: CASSLVGEKGGYTF. Here the CDR3 DNA reads TGTGCCAGCAGCTTAGTAGGAGAAAAAGGCGGCTACACCTTC.

In nucleotides, the CDR3 is TGTGCCAGCAGTTACGTACGTCATGCCGGGGAGCTGTTTTTT. Protein: CASSYVRHAGELFF. The V gene is TRBV6-5, the J gene TRBJ2-2, with unresolved D. The germline V gene has CDR1 MNHEY and CDR2 SVGAGI. This CDR3 is built from 14 residues. Trimming removed 2 bases from V and 6 bases from J, with 10 bases in between.

Concerning this clonotype itself: At one end, the junction sequence differs from germline, possibly due to a read error. The rearrangement uses TRBV30 and TRBJ2-1, with TRBD2 matching 10 bases. The CDR3 spans 15 residues. Germline CDR1 is GTSNPN and CDR2 is SVGIG (reference sequence). In DNA, the CDR3 is TGTGCCTGGAATCTCGGGACTAGCGCCCTCAATAAGCAGTTCTTC. It encodes CAWNLGTSALNKQFF. The variable domain in full, completed from reference TRBV30 and TRBJ2-1, reads SQTIHQWPATLVQPVGSPLSLECTVEGTSNPNLYWYRQAAGRGLQLLFYSVGIGQISSEVPQNLSASRPQDRQFILSSKKLLLSDSGFYLCAWNLGTSALNKQFFGPGTRLTVL.

This clonotype was picked up many times. V gene TRBV5-1 combines with J gene TRBJ1-1; a possible D gene is TRBD1 (6 bases). Germline CDR1 SGHRS, CDR2 YFSETQ. This CDR3 has 15 amino acids. V gave up 4 bases and J gave up 5 bases, with 18 bases separating them. The CDR3 DNA sequence: TGCGCCAGCAGCCTTGAACAGGGTGGGAGAACTGAAGCTTTCTTT. It yields the protein CASSLEQGGRTEAFF.

The chain has TRBV19 and TRBJ1-2, with 7 bases that match TRBD1. The CDR3 loop spans 14 amino acids. The V and J ends lost 7 bases and 5 bases, in that order; junction bases with no gene match: 10. The germline CDR1 and CDR2 sequences are LNHDA and SQIVND (reference sequence). The CDR3 sequence is CASTPTGTDYGYTF. DNA for the CDR3: TGTGCCAGTACCCCCACCGGGACAGATTATGGCTACACCTTC.

The chain has TRBV7-3 and TRBJ2-1, with 10 bases aligning to TRBD2. Germline trimming cut 5 bases from V and 8 bases from J; bases unmatched to any gene: 9. The CDR3 has 15 amino acids. CDR1 and CDR2 (germline): SGHTA, FQGTGA. The DNA for the CDR3 is TGTGCCAGCAGCGATGGCCTAGCGGGAGAGGATGAGCAGTTCTTC. Its protein is CASSDGLAGEDEQFF.

This clonotype has just a few counts. V usage is TRBV10-3 and J usage is TRBJ1-5, with TRBD1 identical over 8 bases. CDR3 length: 15 residues. Germline-derived CDR1 and CDR2 are ENHRY and SYGVKD. J was trimmed by 0 bases and V by 4 bases; bases with no gene match: 2. The DNA of the CDR3 is TGTGCCATCAGTGGGACAGGGAGTAGCAATCAGCCCCAGCATTTT. Translated: CAISGTGSSNQPQHF.

Written as DNA, the CDR3 is TGTGCCAGCAGTTTATTTGGGACTAGCGGGAATGAGCAGTTCTTC. It yields the protein CASSLFGTSGNEQFF. This chain uses TRBV28 with TRBJ2-1, with 12 bases aligning to TRBD2. Germline V lookup: CDR1 MDHEN, CDR2 SYDVKM. V gave up 1 base and J gave up 7 bases; unmatched junction bases: 2. The CDR3 is 15 amino acids.